This TCR beta chain was sequenced in a study of human T cells and chemical hapten exposure. TCRdb fed the RACE reads into MiXCR, producing one record per CDR3 protein. The sample lists 180,000 or so distinct CDR3 sequences; under 30% were seen once. The CDR3 loop spans 16 amino acids. Germline V lookup: CDR1 SGHTA, CDR2 FQGNSA. After removal of 3 bases from V and 3 bases from J, the junction contained 8 bases not matched to a gene. Time point noted: patch test 3, about 24 weeks after DPC sensitization. Treatment given: therapeutic diphenylcyclopropenone sensitization with weekly scalp DPC. This clonotype was seen only a few times.

The TCR originated in a woman in her forties with alopecia areata. Some clones in this sample may be carry-over from other donors' samples. The sample was whole blood, taken in connection with sensitization to the hapten diphenylcyclopropenone (DPC). The rearrangement uses TRBV7-2 and TRBJ2-3; 8 positions agree with TRBD2. CDR3 sequence (DNA): TGTGCCAGCAGCTTGGACAGCGGGGGCCTAACAGATACGCAGTATTTT. Residues: CASSLDSGGLTDTQYF.